This is a list of T cell receptor beta chains from one sample in a study of cytomegalovirus exposure and HLA in healthy donors. Assay: immunoSEQ multiplex PCR; the TCRdb copy retains only in-frame clones and omits some. This sample's table reports over 100,000 clones. The specimen was PBMCs. The receptor set was obtained from a man in his forties or fifties in good health and CMV-seropositive. CDR3s include the opening cysteine and the closing phenylalanine or tryptophan. Each record gives: V gene, J gene, CDR3 protein.

v_call: TRBV6-5
j_call: TRBJ2-1
cdr3_aa: CASSPGWRGHGEQFF

v_call: TRBV27
j_call: TRBJ2-1
cdr3_aa: CASNTLPLGGRVNEQFF

v_call: TRBV5-1
j_call: TRBJ2-3
cdr3_aa: CASTGRGAVRTSTDTQYF

v_call: TRBV11-2
j_call: TRBJ2-7
cdr3_aa: CASSHTRLAGGPGEQYF

v_call: TRBV19
j_call: TRBJ2-1
cdr3_aa: CASMGTRRLNEQFF

v_call: TRBV7-3
j_call: TRBJ2-1
cdr3_aa: CASSPIGGSYNEQFF

v_call: TRBV6-5
j_call: TRBJ1-3
cdr3_aa: CASSSNRFGSGNTIYF

v_call: TRBV15
j_call: TRBJ1-3
cdr3_aa: CATSRVNSPTIYF

v_call: TRBV10-3
j_call: TRBJ2-7
cdr3_aa: CAIGTGKSYEQYF

v_call: TRBV9
j_call: TRBJ2-3
cdr3_aa: CASSVAGAGVTDTQYF

v_call: TRBV4-3
j_call: TRBJ1-5
cdr3_aa: CASSQEGTGNQPQHF

v_call: TRBV6-1
j_call: TRBJ2-5
cdr3_aa: CASSEARSWQETQYF

v_call: TRBV5-5
j_call: TRBJ1-4
cdr3_aa: CASSHGTGVNEKLFF

v_call: TRBV5-4
j_call: TRBJ2-7
cdr3_aa: CASSLVDNTYEQYF

v_call: TRBV7-8
j_call: TRBJ2-2
cdr3_aa: CASSLVREGRLFF

v_call: TRBV30
j_call: TRBJ2-5
cdr3_aa: CAWSEGGFGTQYF

v_call: TRBV7-3
j_call: TRBJ1-1
cdr3_aa: CASSPNLNTEAFF

v_call: TRBV28
j_call: TRBJ1-1
cdr3_aa: CASSTRTGPGAFF

v_call: TRBV6-5
j_call: TRBJ2-2
cdr3_aa: CASSIAGGTGELFF

v_call: TRBV19
j_call: TRBJ1-2
cdr3_aa: CASSPGGQPNYGYTF

v_call: TRBV4-1
j_call: TRBJ2-3
cdr3_aa: CASSQAPTGATDTQYF

v_call: TRBV7-9
j_call: TRBJ2-5
cdr3_aa: CASSLGGQGETQYF

v_call: TRBV2
j_call: TRBJ2-3
cdr3_aa: CARTGDSTSTDTQYF

v_call: TRBV14
j_call: TRBJ2-7
cdr3_aa: CASSQGRTSGASYEQYF

v_call: TRBV28
j_call: TRBJ2-1
cdr3_aa: CASSVLNEQFF

v_call: TRBV7-8
j_call: TRBJ2-7
cdr3_aa: CASSSAGPEQYF

v_call: TRBV11-2
j_call: TRBJ1-4
cdr3_aa: CASSSVPKSLNEKLFF

v_call: TRBV18
j_call: TRBJ1-5
cdr3_aa: CASSEDYNQPQHF

v_call: TRBV6-5
j_call: TRBJ1-2
cdr3_aa: CASSLTGADYGYTF

v_call: TRBV29-1
j_call: TRBJ2-7
cdr3_aa: CSVRTGAYEQYF

v_call: TRBV7-2
j_call: TRBJ2-2
cdr3_aa: CASSKGLAGGPYDTGELFF

v_call: TRBV5-1
j_call: TRBJ2-3
cdr3_aa: CASSSLDGTDTQYF

v_call: TRBV10-3
j_call: TRBJ2-7
cdr3_aa: CAIGTRLAGSYEQYF

v_call: TRBV15
j_call: TRBJ2-1
cdr3_aa: CATSQERTSFYNEQFF

v_call: TRBV15
j_call: TRBJ2-2
cdr3_aa: CATTPADKNTGELFF

v_call: TRBV5-6
j_call: NA
cdr3_aa: CASSLEATSAPYEQYF

v_call: TRBV5-1
j_call: TRBJ2-7
cdr3_aa: CASSYDRGKDEQYF

v_call: TRBV9
j_call: TRBJ2-7
cdr3_aa: CASSVGGIGRYEQYF

v_call: TRBV6-1
j_call: TRBJ1-5
cdr3_aa: CASSEGYLQAPQHF

v_call: TRBV5-1
j_call: TRBJ2-3
cdr3_aa: CASMIIGSGRRTDTQYF

v_call: TRBV14
j_call: TRBJ1-3
cdr3_aa: CASSPSGNTIYF

v_call: TRBV11-3
j_call: TRBJ2-2
cdr3_aa: CASSPRLAGDGELFF

v_call: TRBV28
j_call: TRBJ1-5
cdr3_aa: CASSFDRGRDQPQHF

v_call: TRBV7-3
j_call: TRBJ2-1
cdr3_aa: CASSPSTSGSSYNEQFF

v_call: TRBV6-6
j_call: TRBJ2-5
cdr3_aa: CASSYSRGTGGETQYF

v_call: TRBV18
j_call: TRBJ2-6
cdr3_aa: CASSPDIGANVLTF

v_call: TRBV19
j_call: TRBJ2-2
cdr3_aa: CASSNRDKNTGELFF

v_call: TRBV28
j_call: TRBJ1-5
cdr3_aa: CASSPPGNQPQHF

v_call: TRBV6-6
j_call: TRBJ2-7
cdr3_aa: CASRPAGGAYEQYF

v_call: TRBV10-1
j_call: TRBJ2-1
cdr3_aa: CASSDVWASFLGNEQFF